This TCR beta chain was documented in a study of human T cells and chemical hapten exposure. On the study more broadly: Patients, largely female, had alopecia areata, totalis or universalis. Study findings and constraints: Compared with pre-sensitization or healthy control sets, expanded TCRs clustered more.

With regard to this clonotype: Antigen specificity is unknown.

TCRdb recomputed calls from the RACE reads with MiXCR, one row per CDR3 protein. Of 45,000 to 60,000 distinct CDR3 sequences listed, around 11% are singletons. Time point: patch test 3, about 24 weeks after DPC sensitization. Treatment given: therapeutic diphenylcyclopropenone sensitization with weekly scalp DPC. The CDR3 has 14 amino acids. Germline V gene lookup returns CDR1 SGDLS and CDR2 YYNGEE. Between the trimmed V and J ends, which lost 0 bases and 8 bases, there was a span of 11 bases. This receptor was identified in a man aged 25-40 years with alopecia areata. Some clones in this sample may be carry-over from other donors' samples. V and J are TRBV9 and TRBJ2-2; no clear D gene. The sequenced sample was whole blood, obtained in connection with sensitization to the hapten diphenylcyclopropenone (DPC). This chain's CDR3 is CASSVVTGPGELFF. Written as DNA, the CDR3 is TGTGCCAGCAGCGTAGTAACCGGCCCTGGGGAGCTGTTTTTT.